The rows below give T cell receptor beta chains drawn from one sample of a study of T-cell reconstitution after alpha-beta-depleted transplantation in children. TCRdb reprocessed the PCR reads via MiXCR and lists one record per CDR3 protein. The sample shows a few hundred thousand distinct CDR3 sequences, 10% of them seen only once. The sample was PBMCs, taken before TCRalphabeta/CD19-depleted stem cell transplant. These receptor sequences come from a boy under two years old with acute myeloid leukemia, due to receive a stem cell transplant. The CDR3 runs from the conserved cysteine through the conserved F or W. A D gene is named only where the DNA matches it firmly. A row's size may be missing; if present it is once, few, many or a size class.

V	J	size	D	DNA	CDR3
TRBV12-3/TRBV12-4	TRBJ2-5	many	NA	TGTGCCAGCAGTTCAAGGGGTTTTCGGGAGACCCAGTACTTC	CASSSRGFRETQYF
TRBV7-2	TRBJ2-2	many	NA	TGTGCCAGCAGCTTAGCGGGACGGATCACCGGGGAGCTGTTTTTT	CASSLAGRITGELFF
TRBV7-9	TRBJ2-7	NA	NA	TGTGCCAGCAGCTTAGCAGTCTCTTCCTACGAGCAGTACTTC	CASSLAVSSYEQYF
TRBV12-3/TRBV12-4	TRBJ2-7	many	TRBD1	TGTGCCAGCAGCTCGACAGGGGGAGAGCAGTACTTC	CASSSTGGEQYF
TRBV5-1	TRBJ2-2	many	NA	TGCGCCAGCAGCTTTCTCAGCGATCCGAACACCGGGGAGCTGTTTTTT	CASSFLSDPNTGELFF
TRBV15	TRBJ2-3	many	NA	TGTGCCACCAGCAGCGATCAGGGGCATGATCTAACAGATACGCAGTATTTT	CATSSDQGHDLTDTQYF
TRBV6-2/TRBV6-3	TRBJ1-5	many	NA	TGTGCCAGCAGTTACGCCCTGGACAGTGATCAGCCCCAGCATTTT	CASSYALDSDQPQHF
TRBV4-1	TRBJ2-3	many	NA	TGCGCCAGCAGCCCGTTCCCATTGAGCACAGATACGCAGTATTTT	CASSPFPLSTDTQYF
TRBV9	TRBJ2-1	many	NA	TGTGCCAGCAGCGTAGCATTTAGGGGTAATGAGCAGTTCTTC	CASSVAFRGNEQFF
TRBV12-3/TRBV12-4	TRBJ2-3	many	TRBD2	TGTGCCAGCAGTCGAACGGGACTAGCGGGGGGGGCAGATACGCAGTATTTT	CASSRTGLAGGADTQYF
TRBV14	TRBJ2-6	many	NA	TGTGCCAGCAGCCAGGCTGGGGCCAACGTCCTGACTTTC	CASSQAGANVLTF
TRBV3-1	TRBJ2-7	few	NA	TGTGCCAGCAGCCTATTAGGAGGTCTCCAAACCTACGAGCAGTACTTC	CASSLLGGLQTYEQYF
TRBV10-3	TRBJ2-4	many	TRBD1	TGTGCCATCAGTGAGTCTGGGACAGGGCTCTACAAAAACATTCAGTACTTC	CAISESGTGLYKNIQYF
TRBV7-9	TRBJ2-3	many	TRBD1	TGTGCCAGCAGCTCCCGACAGGGGGGGGCAGATACGCAGTATTTT	CASSSRQGGADTQYF
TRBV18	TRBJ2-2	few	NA	TGTGCCAGCTCACCAGTTAATGCCGGGGAGCTGTTTTTT	CASSPVNAGELFF
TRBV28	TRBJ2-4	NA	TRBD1	TGTGCCAGCAGTTTATCCGGGACAGGGATCAAAAACATTCAGTACTTC	CASSLSGTGIKNIQYF
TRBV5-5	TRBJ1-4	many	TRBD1	TGTGCCAGCAGCGCGACCGGGACAGGGCCCTTTTATGAAAAACTGTTTTTT	CASSATGTGPFYEKLFF
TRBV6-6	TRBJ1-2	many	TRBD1	TGTGCCAGCAGCCCTGACAGGGGCGATGGCTACACCTTC	CASSPDRGDGYTF
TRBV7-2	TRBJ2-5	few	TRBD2	TGTGCCAGCAGCTTAGGTAGCGGGAGGGGGGAAGAGACCCAGTACTTC	CASSLGSGRGEETQYF
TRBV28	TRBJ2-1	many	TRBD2	TGTGCCAGCAGTTTTTCCTTTGGTAGTAGGACTAGCGGGTACAATGAGCAGTTCTTC	CASSFSFGSRTSGYNEQFF
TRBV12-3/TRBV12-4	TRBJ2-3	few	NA	TGTGCCAGCAGACCAACCTCTAGGGGAGATACGCAGTATTTT	CASRPTSRGDTQYF
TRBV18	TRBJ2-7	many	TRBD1	TGTGCCAGCTCACCCGACAGGGTACGGGCCTACGAGCAGTACTTC	CASSPDRVRAYEQYF
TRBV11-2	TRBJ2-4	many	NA	TGTGCCAGCAGCTTGGAACAGACCAAAAACATTCAGTACTTC	CASSLEQTKNIQYF
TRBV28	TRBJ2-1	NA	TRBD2	TGTGCCAGCAGTTGGGGGGTAGCGGGATCGTACAATGAGCAGTTCTTC	CASSWGVAGSYNEQFF
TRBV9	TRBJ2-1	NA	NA	TGTGCCAGCAGCGCAGACTACAATGAGCAGTTCTTC	CASSADYNEQFF
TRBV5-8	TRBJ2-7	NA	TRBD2	TGTGCCAGCAGTTCACTAGCGGGGTTCTCCTACGAGCAGTACTTC	CASSSLAGFSYEQYF
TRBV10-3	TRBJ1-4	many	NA	TGTGCCATCAGTGAGTCGGCGGACAAGGGGGGCAAACTGTTTTTT	CAISESADKGGKLFF
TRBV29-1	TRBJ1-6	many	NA	TGCAGATTAGACAGATCCAATTCACCCCTCCACTTT	CRLDRSNSPLHF
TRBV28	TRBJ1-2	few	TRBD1	TGTGCCAGCAGTTTCAGGACAGGGCCACCCTATGGCTACACCTTC	CASSFRTGPPYGYTF
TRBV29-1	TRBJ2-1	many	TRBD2	TGCAGCGGGGTAGCGGGGGATTACAATGAGCAGTTCTTC	CSGVAGDYNEQFF
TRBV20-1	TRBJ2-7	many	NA	TGCAGTGCTAGAGATCTGTTTTTTTGGGACGGCGCCTACGAGCAGTACTTC	CSARDLFFWDGAYEQYF
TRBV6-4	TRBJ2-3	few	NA	TGTGCCAGCAGAGACGACAGGAGGGCAGATACGCAGTATTTT	CASRDDRRADTQYF
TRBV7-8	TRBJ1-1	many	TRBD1	TGTGCCAGCACCTTCACACTACAGGGGAAATGGACTGAAGCTTTCTTT	CASTFTLQGKWTEAFF
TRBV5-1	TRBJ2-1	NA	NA	TGCGCCAGCAGCTTGGCGCCAGGGGCAGTGAATGAGCAGTTCTTC	CASSLAPGAVNEQFF
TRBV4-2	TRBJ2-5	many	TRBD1	TGTGCCAGCAGCCACCCGGGACAGCAAGAGACCCAGTACTTC	CASSHPGQQETQYF
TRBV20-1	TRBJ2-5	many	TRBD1	TGCAGTGCTTGTACAGGGGGCAGAGAGACCCAGTACTTC	CSACTGGRETQYF
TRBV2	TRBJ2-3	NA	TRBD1	TGTGCCAACAGGACAGGGAACGAGGATACGCAGTATTTT	CANRTGNEDTQYF
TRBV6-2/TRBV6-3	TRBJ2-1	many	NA	TGTGCCAGCAGTCCTCGGACAGTTAGCTCCTACAATGAGCAGTTCTTC	CASSPRTVSSYNEQFF
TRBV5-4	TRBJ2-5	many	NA	TGTGCCAGCAGCTTGGCACACGAGGAGACCCAGTACTTC	CASSLAHEETQYF
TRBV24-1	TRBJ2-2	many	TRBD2	TGTGCCACCAGTGACCCGGGACTAGCGGGAACCGGGGAGCTGTTTTTT	CATSDPGLAGTGELFF